Below, 26 T cell receptor beta chains from the same sample are listed, as sequenced in a study of blood T cell repertoires in COVID-19. This table comes from immunoSEQ multiplex PCR, and its TCRdb copy is limited to in-frame clones, with some not included. The sample shows about 220,000 clones, about 83% of them seen only once. The material sequenced was PBMCs or T cells enriched from blood (not recorded which). The receptors originated from a woman aged 40 to 50 who had been exposed to COVID-19.

This clone appeared a few times. V is TRBV2 and J is TRBJ1-2; D gene ambiguous. The germline V and J ends were trimmed by 11 bases and 8 bases, with 12 bases remaining between them. CDR1 SNHLY and CDR2 FYNNEI come from the germline V gene. This CDR3 comprises 10 residues. This chain's CDR3 is CASQTRGYTF. In DNA form, the CDR3 reads TGTGCCTCCCAAACTAGGGGCTACACCTTC.

The rearrangement uses TRBV7-2 and TRBJ1-3; 8 bases fit TRBD1. V was clipped by 4 bases and J by 8 bases; unmatched bases: 10. The CDR3 loop spans 15 amino acids. CDR1 and CDR2 from the germline V gene are SGHTA and FQGNSA. In DNA form, the CDR3 reads TGTGCCAGCAGCTCATACAGGGGGATTTGGGACACCATATATTTT. It specifies CASSSYRGIWDTIYF.

This clone was observed a handful of times. The genes are TRBV27 and TRBJ2-1, with a possible D match to TRBD1 (5 bases). Germline CDR1 reads MNHEY; CDR2 reads SMNVEV (reference sequence). Trimming cost V 2 bases and J 0 bases, with 8 bases left between them. The CDR3 covers 15 residues. CDR3 residues: CASSLVGRSYNEQFF. CDR3 in DNA: TGTGCCAGCAGTTTAGTGGGGCGCTCCTACAATGAGCAGTTCTTC.

This clone is a singleton in its sample. The chain couples TRBV2 to TRBJ1-2, with 9 bases that match TRBD1. CDR3 length equals 15 residues. CDR1 and CDR2 (germline): SNHLY, FYNNEI. Trimming took 2 bases from V and 5 from J; bases not matched to a gene: 6. The CDR3 nucleotides are TGTGCCAGCAGTGAATCGTGGACAGGGGTTTATGGCTACACCTTC. Its protein is CASSESWTGVYGYTF.

This chain joins TRBV7-2 and TRBJ2-5; no clear D gene. The germline CDR1 and CDR2 sequences are SGHTA and FQGNSA. The germline V and J ends were trimmed by 1 base and 2 bases, with 8 bases remaining between them. This CDR3 spans 14 amino acids. As DNA, the CDR3 is TGTGCCAGCAGCTTAGTGGAGTCTCAAGAGACCCAGTACTTC. Its translation is CASSLVESQETQYF.

The rearrangement links TRBV11-2 to TRBJ2-5, with a tentative D call TRBD1 (5 bases). The CDR3 runs to 14 residues. Trimming shortened V by 5 bases and J by 2 bases, and 12 bases separated the two germline ends. Germline values: CDR1 SGHAT, CDR2 FQNNGV. The DNA of the CDR3 is TGTGCCAGCAGCCTTTCGACAGTGCAAGAGACCCAGTACTTC. As protein: CASSLSTVQETQYF.

This clone was observed once. The CDR3 DNA reads TGTGCCATCAGCCAGACAGGGGCGGAATCCGGGGAGCTGTTTTTT. This gives the protein CAISQTGAESGELFF. The V call is TRBV10-3, the J call TRBJ2-2, with 8 bases aligning to TRBD1. Germline CDR1 and CDR2: ENHRY and SYGVKD. The CDR3 is 15 residues long. With V trimmed by 6 bases and J by 6 bases, 9 bases remained unmatched.

The CDR3: CASRDAGTENSPLHF. In nucleotides, the CDR3 is TGTGCCAGTCGTGATGCCGGGACAGAAAATTCACCCCTCCACTTT. V and J are TRBV19 and TRBJ1-6, with TRBD1 identical over 7 bases. The germline V gene encodes CDR1 LNHDA and CDR2 SQIVND (reference sequence). Trimming cost V 8 bases and J 7 bases; bases outside gene matches: 11. The CDR3 loop spans 15 amino acids.

The V gene is TRBV19, the J gene TRBJ2-7; TRBD2 matches at 9 bases. The CDR3 has 16 amino acids. CDR1 LNHDA and CDR2 SQIVND come from the germline V gene (reference sequence). J was trimmed by 5 bases and V by 7 bases; bases with no gene match: 15. CDR3 protein: CASIPPGGGALNEQYF. The DNA of the CDR3 is TGTGCCAGTATCCCACCGGGCGGGGGGGCTTTGAACGAGCAGTACTTC.

The chain has TRBV19 and TRBJ2-2; TRBD1 aligns across 9 bases. The CDR3 sequence is 16 residues long. Germline V lookup: CDR1 LNHDA, CDR2 SQIVND (reference sequence). The V gene end was trimmed by 5 bases and the J gene end by 7 bases; junction bases not matched to a gene: 11. The CDR3 is CASSFRTGEGRGELFF. The CDR3 DNA reads as TGTGCCAGTAGTTTTCGGACAGGGGAGGGACGCGGGGAGCTGTTTTTT. Full variable domain (rest looked up from reference TRBV19 and TRBJ2-2): DGGITQSPKYLFRKEGQNVTLSCEQNLNHDAMYWYRQDPGQGLRLIYYSQIVNDFQKGDIAEGYSVSREKKESFPLTVTSAQKNPTAFYLCASSFRTGEGRGELFFGEGSRLTVL.

The CDR3 loop is CASSLTSGGGGELFF. The CDR3 DNA reads TGCGCCAGCAGCTTAACTAGCGGGGGCGGCGGTGAGCTGTTTTTT. The V call is TRBV5-1, the J call TRBJ2-2, with TRBD2 matching over 11 bases. The germline CDR1 and CDR2 sequences are SGHRS and YFSETQ. The length of the CDR3 is 15 residues. The trim removed 2 bases at V and 11 bases at J, leaving 8 bases unmatched.

This clone was picked up many times. The rearrangement links TRBV6-4 to TRBJ2-3, with 12 bases identical to TRBD2. The CDR3 extends over 17 amino acids. Trimming cost V 3 bases and J 4 bases; bases outside gene matches: 8. Germline values: CDR1 MRHNA, CDR2 SNTAGT. The CDR3 region has the DNA TGTGCCAGCAGTGAAGCTAGCGGGGGGGCCGGAGCAGATACGCAGTATTTT. This translates into CASSEASGGAGADTQYF.

The V gene is TRBV7-6, the J gene TRBJ2-3, with TRBD2 matching over 8 bases. CDR3 size: 17 residues. The germline V gene has CDR1 SGHVS and CDR2 FNYEAQ. V shed 5 bases, J shed 2 bases, and the junction held 12 bases outside the gene matches. CDR3 protein: CASSPAEGAGATDTQYF. The CDR3 bases are TGTGCCAGCAGCCCAGCGGAAGGAGCGGGGGCCACAGATACGCAGTATTTT.

V is TRBV10-1 and J is TRBJ1-5; 7 positions agree with TRBD1. This CDR3 has 13 residues. V lost 9 bases and J lost 4; bases outside the gene matches: 6. The germline V gene has CDR1 WNHNN and CDR2 SYGVQD (reference sequence). DNA of the CDR3: TGCGCCAGGGGGACAGCCCCAAATCAGCCCCAGCATTTT. The encoded protein is CARGTAPNQPQHF.

The chain uses TRBV30 and TRBJ1-5; no clear D gene. From germline, CDR1 is GTSNPN and CDR2 SVGIG (reference sequence). The CDR3 contains 15 residues. Between the trimmed V and J ends, which lost 5 bases and 0 bases, there was a span of 14 bases. Here the CDR3 reads CAWAPTRNSNQPQHF. The CDR3 DNA is TGTGCCTGGGCACCAACAAGAAATAGCAATCAGCCCCAGCATTTT.

This clone was seen more than once but under ten times. CDR3 DNA: TGTGCCAGCAGCTTCTATCGGCGGCAGGGGATTAACCTGGGCACTGAAGCTTTCTTT. Translating gives CASSFYRRQGINLGTEAFF. This rearrangement joins TRBV7-9 to TRBJ1-1; tentative D call: TRBD1 (6 bases). The CDR3 contains 19 residues. Trimming removed 3 bases at V and 4 bases at J, with 27 bases between. Germline CDR1 is SEHNR and CDR2 is FQNEAQ (reference sequence).

The gene calls are TRBV6-4 and TRBJ2-7; TRBD1 might be the D (6 bases). V shed 3 bases and J shed 3 bases, with 9 bases lying between them. CDR3 size: 13 residues. Germline loops: CDR1 MRHNA, CDR2 SNTAGT. The CDR3 nucleotides are TGTGCCAGCAGTGAGGACAGTGGCTACGAGCAGTACTTC. Its protein is CASSEDSGYEQYF.

The chain is built from TRBV11-2 and TRBJ2-7; possibly TRBD2 for D (6 bases). Per germline, CDR1 SGHAT and CDR2 FQNNGV. V was shortened by 9 bases and J by 2 bases, with 23 bases between the two germline ends. The CDR3 covers 16 residues. The CDR3 here is CASRRIVGGRPYEQYF. The CDR3 coding sequence is TGTGCCAGTCGACGGATTGTCGGGGGTCGGCCCTACGAGCAGTACTTC.

The chain employs TRBV10-2 and TRBJ1-5; D is perhaps TRBD1 (5 bases). The germline CDR1 and CDR2 sequences are WSHSY and SAAADI. The CDR3 covers 14 residues. V lost 8 bases, J lost 5 bases, and 16 bases lay in between. CDR3 DNA sequence: TGCGCCAGCGTCTCGGGGGGGGTCGATCAGCCCCAGCATTTT. Translated, it gives CASVSGGVDQPQHF.

This clone appeared once. The chain uses TRBV7-4 and TRBJ1-5, with TRBD1 identical over 8 bases. CDR3 size: 17 residues. The V gene's germline CDR1 is SGHVT and CDR2 SQSDAQ. V gave up 2 bases and J gave up 0 bases; unmatched junction bases: 6. As DNA, the CDR3 is TGTGCCAGCAGCTTAAGTCTGGACAGGGTTAGCAATCAGCCCCAGCATTTT. It specifies CASSLSLDRVSNQPQHF.

The DNA for the CDR3 is TGTGCCAGCAGCCCCCAGGGGGCGGGAAACACCATATATTTT. Translating gives CASSPQGAGNTIYF. This rearrangement joins TRBV7-9 to TRBJ1-3; 8 bases match TRBD1. CDR1 and CDR2 from the germline V gene are SEHNR and FQNEAQ (reference sequence). The CDR3 runs 14 residues. With V trimmed by 5 bases and J by 4 bases, 4 bases remained unmatched. Full variable domain (rest looked up from reference TRBV7-9 and TRBJ1-3): DTGVSQNPRHKITKRGQNVTFRCDPISEHNRLYWYRQTLGQGPEFLTYFQNEAQLEKSRLLSDRFSAERPKGSFSTLEIQRTEQGDSAMYLCASSPQGAGNTIYFGEGSWLTVV.

DNA for the CDR3: TGCGCCAGCAGTTTACTAGCGGGGGGGCGAGAGACCCAGTACTTC. This encodes CASSLLAGGRETQYF. The gene calls are TRBV5-1 and TRBJ2-5, with 13 bases aligning to TRBD2. This CDR3 contains 15 residues. The junction had 5 bases not matched to a gene; V was cut back by 5 bases and J by 4 bases. Germline V gene sequence: CDR1 SGHRS, CDR2 YFSETQ. Full variable domain (remainder filled in from reference TRBV5-1 and TRBJ2-5): KAGVTQTPRYLIKTRGQQVTLSCSPISGHRSVSWYQQTPGQGLQFLFEYFSETQRNKGNFPGRFSGRQFSNSRSEMNVSTLELGDSALYLCASSLLAGGRETQYFGPGTRLLVL.

The rearrangement links TRBV18 to TRBJ2-7; TRBD2 agrees at 13 bases. V gave up 6 bases and J gave up 2 bases; unmatched junction bases: 7. CDR1 KGHSH and CDR2 LQKENI come from the germline V gene. This CDR3 spans 16 amino acids. The CDR3 region has the DNA TGTGCCAGCTCCGCGACTAGCGGGGGGTCTGCCTACGAGCAGTACTTC. This codes for CASSATSGGSAYEQYF. Full variable domain (remainder filled in from reference TRBV18 and TRBJ2-7): NAGVMQNPRHLVRRRGQEARLRCSPMKGHSHVYWYRQLPEEGLKFMVYLQKENIIDESGMPKERFSAEFPKEGPSILRIQQVVRGDSAAYFCASSATSGGSAYEQYFGPGTRLTVT.

This clone was recorded once. The rearrangement uses TRBV7-9 and TRBJ1-6, with a possible D match to TRBD1 (6 bases). Trimming left V 4 bases short and J 6 bases short, with 16 bases between. CDR3 length: 16 residues. Per the germline V gene, CDR1 is SEHNR and CDR2 is FQNEAQ (reference sequence). The CDR3 spells CASSSLAGAANSPLHF. The CDR3 bases are TGTGCCAGCAGCTCACTTGCGGGGGCAGCTAATTCACCCCTCCACTTT.

This chain links TRBV5-1 with TRBJ1-4; TRBD1 agrees at 9 bases. This CDR3 spans 14 amino acids. V was pared by 2 bases and J by 8 bases, with 4 bases of the junction left unmatched. CDR1 is SGHRS, CDR2 YFSETQ, per germline. Here the CDR3 DNA reads TGCGCCAGCAGCTTAGGACAGGGGTTGGAAAAACTGTTTTTT. Translated, it gives CASSLGQGLEKLFF. Supplemented by reference TRBV5-1 and TRBJ1-4, the full variable domain reads KAGVTQTPRYLIKTRGQQVTLSCSPISGHRSVSWYQQTPGQGLQFLFEYFSETQRNKGNFPGRFSGRQFSNSRSEMNVSTLELGDSALYLCASSLGQGLEKLFFGSGTQLSVL.

The chain couples TRBV5-3 to TRBJ1-5; D gene unclear. TRBV5-3 is an ORF; its function is uncertain. The CDR3 loop spans 13 amino acids. The ends were cut back, 2 bases at V and 6 bases at J, with 9 bases in the middle. The CDR3 reads CARSFLSGQPQHF. The CDR3 nucleotides are TGTGCCAGAAGCTTCCTAAGCGGTCAGCCCCAGCATTTT.